The next 22 T cell receptor beta chains were all read from a single sample in a study of identical twins. TCRdb recomputed calls from the 5' RACE reads with MiXCR, one row per CDR3 protein. Among 300,000 to 400,000 distinct CDR3 sequences, more than 9% were seen once, and the ten largest hold more than 6%. The same sample was also studied in work on yellow fever vaccine responses in identical twins.

Sequenced input: CD8+ T cells sorted from blood. These receptors originate from a woman aged 18-29 years in good health.

This clonotype was recorded at least ten times. The rearrangement uses TRBV4-1 and TRBJ2-2, with D uncertain. V lost 2 bases and J 4 bases, leaving 11 bases between the germline ends. The V gene's germline CDR1 is MGHRA and CDR2 YSYEKL. CDR3 size: 15 residues. DNA for the CDR3: TGCGCCAGCAGCCAAACCGTTACTGGCACCGGGGAGCTGTTTTTT. It codes for CASSQTVTGTGELFF.

This clonotype has only a few counts. V and J are TRBV7-9 and TRBJ2-5, with TRBD2 identical over 13 bases. J lost 4 bases, V lost 7 bases, and 9 bases had no gene match. This CDR3 spans 16 amino acids. Germline V gene data show CDR1 as SEHNR and CDR2 as FQNEAQ (reference sequence). The CDR3 here is CASILGGLAGVETQYF. The CDR3 nucleotides read TGTGCCAGCATCCTAGGAGGACTAGCGGGAGTAGAGACCCAGTACTTC.

The V call is TRBV29-1, the J call TRBJ2-7; 12 positions match TRBD2. The CDR3 totals 16 residues. V gave up 3 bases and J gave up 1 base; unmatched junction bases: 7. CDR1 and CDR2 (germline): SQVTM, ANQGSEA. The CDR3 reads CSVDGTSGPGSYEQYF. In DNA, the CDR3 is TGCAGCGTTGACGGGACTAGCGGGCCGGGATCCTACGAGCAGTACTTC.

This clonotype was seen more than once but under ten times. The chain combines TRBV7-8 with TRBJ2-2; D gene ambiguous. Germline V gene sequence: CDR1 SGHVS, CDR2 FQNEAQ. This CDR3 region has 17 residues. V was clipped by 0 bases and J by 0 bases, with 11 bases between them. CDR3 region: CASSLAYRQPNTGELFF. CDR3 in DNA: TGTGCCAGCAGCTTAGCGTACCGGCAGCCGAACACCGGGGAGCTGTTTTTT.

The rearrangement uses TRBV24-1 and TRBJ2-1; D gene ambiguous. V lost 2 bases, J lost 15 bases, and 10 bases lay in between. Germline V gives CDR1 KGHDR, CDR2 SFDVKD. CDR3 length: 11 amino acids. The CDR3 spells CATSDSSVRFF. The CDR3 bases are TGTGCCACCAGTGATTCGAGTGTCAGGTTCTTC.

This clonotype has only one observation. CDR3 nucleotide sequence: TGTGCCAGCGGGGTGGCGGGAGGGGATTACGAGCAGTACTTC. This encodes CASGVAGGDYEQYF. V gene TRBV5-4 combines with J gene TRBJ2-7, with 9 bases aligning to TRBD2. Germline V gene data show CDR1 as SGHNT and CDR2 as YYREEE (reference sequence). V lost 7 bases to trimming and J lost 4 bases; unmatched junction nucleotides: 9. The CDR3 totals 14 residues.

This clonotype has a handful of counts. CDR3 amino acids: CASSQDSGGLAGGETQYF. CDR3 bases: TGCGCCAGCAGCCAAGATTCAGGAGGACTAGCGGGAGGGGAGACCCAGTACTTC. The chain uses TRBV4-1 and TRBJ2-5; 15 bases are shared with TRBD2. The CDR3 is 18 amino acids. The V and J ends lost 0 bases and 5 bases, in that order; junction bases with no gene match: 7. Germline CDR1 is MGHRA and CDR2 is YSYEKL.

This chain uses TRBV2 with TRBJ2-3, with D uncertain. Trimming stripped 7 bases from V and 3 bases from J, with 8 bases between. Germline CDR1 is SNHLY and CDR2 is FYNNEI. The CDR3 has 12 residues. CDR3 nucleotide sequence: TGTGCCAGCACCTGGGGTACAGATACGCAGTATTTT. Its protein product is CASTWGTDTQYF.

This clonotype was recorded a few times. The chain has TRBV11-1 and TRBJ2-5; 7 nucleotides line up with TRBD2. The CDR3 consists of 16 residues. The germline gives CDR1 SGHAT, CDR2 FQDESV (reference sequence). V was pared by 1 base and J by 0 bases, with 5 bases of the junction left unmatched. CDR3 protein: CASSLGSREYQETQYF. CDR3 nucleotides: TGTGCCAGCAGCTTAGGGTCGCGGGAGTACCAAGAGACCCAGTACTTC.

This clonotype was seen repeatedly, ten times or more. V and J are TRBV4-1 and TRBJ2-3; D is unclear. Germline-derived CDR1 and CDR2 are MGHRA and YSYEKL. The CDR3 consists of 14 residues. Trimming removed 4 bases from V and 0 bases from J, with 8 bases in between. CDR3 protein: CASSPVGSTDTQYF. CDR3 sequence (DNA): TGCGCCAGCAGCCCCGTTGGGAGCACAGATACGCAGTATTTT.

The sample holds many counts of this clonotype. The chain recombines TRBV12-3 or TRBV12-4 with TRBJ1-4; D is unclear. Trimming removed 6 bases from V and 0 bases from J, with 11 bases in between. CDR3 length equals 15 residues. Written as DNA, the CDR3 is TGTGCCAGCAGGGCCGGGGATGCAACTAATGAAAAACTGTTTTTT. Translated, it gives CASRAGDATNEKLFF.

The chain joins TRBV2 to TRBJ2-3; D unresolved. The CDR3 covers 16 residues. Germline CDR1 and CDR2: SNHLY and FYNNEI. Trimming left V 1 base short and J 0 bases short, with 11 bases between. CDR3 sequence (DNA): TGTGCCAGCAGTGAAGTGCTGGACGGGAGCACAGATACGCAGTATTTT. Encoded protein: CASSEVLDGSTDTQYF.

This clonotype was picked up a small number of times. This chain links TRBV5-1 with TRBJ2-3; 7 positions agree with TRBD1. J gave up 5 bases and V 4 bases, and 7 bases lay outside the gene matches. Germline CDR1 and CDR2: SGHRS and YFSETQ. The CDR3 loop spans 14 amino acids. The CDR3 DNA reads TGCGCCAGCAGCCTGACAGGGTCCGGAGATACGCAGTATTTT. This translates into CASSLTGSGDTQYF.

J is TRBJ1-2 and V is TRBV20-1, with D possibly matching TRBD1 (5 bases). The CDR3 spans 14 residues. The germline V gene has CDR1 DFQATT and CDR2 SNEGSKA (reference sequence). Trimming removed 6 bases from V and 0 bases from J, with 14 bases in between. The CDR3 sequence: CSAIKTDPNYGYTF. In nucleotides, the CDR3 is TGCAGTGCCATAAAGACAGACCCTAACTATGGCTACACCTTC.

In this sample, this clonotype turned up a few times. The V gene is TRBV6-1, the J gene TRBJ2-7, with 8 bases matching TRBD1. V trimming: 0 bases; J trimming: 9 bases; junction bases outside the gene matches: 10. CDR1 and CDR2 (germline): MNHNS, SASEGT. This CDR3 has 15 amino acids. The CDR3 spells CASSEAPDGGTGQYV. The CDR3 bases are TGTGCCAGCAGTGAAGCCCCGGACGGCGGGACAGGGCAGTACGTC.

V gene TRBV6-5 combines with J gene TRBJ2-1; D is perhaps TRBD1 or TRBD2 (5 bases each). Trimming removed 2 bases at V and 2 bases at J, with 10 bases between. Per the germline V gene, CDR1 is MNHEY and CDR2 is SVGAGI. The CDR3 is made up of 15 amino acids. The CDR3, as DNA: TGTGCCAGCAGTTACCGGGACGCGACCTACAATGAGCAGTTCTTC. This gives the protein CASSYRDATYNEQFF.

Only a few counts were recorded for this clonotype. The V call is TRBV20-1, the J call TRBJ2-3; D uncertain. V shed 0 bases and J shed 4 bases, with 5 bases lying between them. The CDR3 runs to 12 residues. CDR1 DFQATT and CDR2 SNEGSKA come from the germline V gene (reference sequence). Here the CDR3 reads CSARDRADTQYF. In nucleotides, the CDR3 is TGCAGTGCTAGAGATCGGGCAGATACGCAGTATTTT.

This chain joins TRBV24-1 and TRBJ1-5; D perhaps matches TRBD1 (5 bases). CDR3 size: 13 residues. The germline gives CDR1 KGHDR, CDR2 SFDVKD. Deletions cut 2 bases from V and 6 bases from J, with 7 bases between. CDR3 sequence (DNA): TGTGCCACCAGTGATTCAGGGTTTCAGCCCCAGCATTTT. The encoded protein is CATSDSGFQPQHF.

This clonotype occurred many times. V and J are TRBV7-9 and TRBJ2-1; D may be TRBD2 (6 bases). The CDR3 has 15 residues. Per germline, CDR1 SEHNR and CDR2 FQNEAQ (reference sequence). V dropped 6 bases and J dropped 8 bases, with 20 bases sitting between them. CDR3 residues: CASRKKNPRRDEQFF. CDR3 in DNA: TGTGCCAGCAGAAAAAAAAATCCTAGGAGGGATGAGCAGTTCTTC.

This clonotype has a handful of counts. The V gene is TRBV18, the J gene TRBJ2-1, with 7 bases aligning to TRBD2. CDR3 length: 14 amino acids. V lost 3 bases and J lost 5; bases outside the gene matches: 4. The V gene's germline CDR1 is KGHSH and CDR2 LQKENI. The CDR3 DNA reads TGTGCCAGCTCACCCGTGACTAGCCACAATGAGCAGTTCTTC. Encoded protein: CASSPVTSHNEQFF.

This clonotype was seen at least ten times. This chain links TRBV20-1 with TRBJ2-5; TRBD2 aligns across 11 bases. The CDR3 is made up of 13 amino acids. Per the germline V gene, CDR1 is DFQATT and CDR2 is SNEGSKA (reference sequence). After removal of 6 bases from V and 12 bases from J, the junction contained 12 bases not matched to a gene. The CDR3: CSARPHSGGEEYF. The CDR3 DNA is TGCAGTGCCAGACCCCATAGCGGGGGGGAGGAGTACTTC.

The chain couples TRBV7-9 to TRBJ2-7, with D possibly being TRBD1 (5 bases). The germline V and J ends were trimmed by 6 bases and 2 bases, with 17 bases remaining between them. Per the germline V gene, CDR1 is SEHNR and CDR2 is FQNEAQ (reference sequence). The CDR3 contains 15 residues. The CDR3 loop is CASSPALGPTYEQYF. DNA for the CDR3: TGTGCCAGCAGTCCCGCGTTGGGGCCAACCTACGAGCAGTACTTC.